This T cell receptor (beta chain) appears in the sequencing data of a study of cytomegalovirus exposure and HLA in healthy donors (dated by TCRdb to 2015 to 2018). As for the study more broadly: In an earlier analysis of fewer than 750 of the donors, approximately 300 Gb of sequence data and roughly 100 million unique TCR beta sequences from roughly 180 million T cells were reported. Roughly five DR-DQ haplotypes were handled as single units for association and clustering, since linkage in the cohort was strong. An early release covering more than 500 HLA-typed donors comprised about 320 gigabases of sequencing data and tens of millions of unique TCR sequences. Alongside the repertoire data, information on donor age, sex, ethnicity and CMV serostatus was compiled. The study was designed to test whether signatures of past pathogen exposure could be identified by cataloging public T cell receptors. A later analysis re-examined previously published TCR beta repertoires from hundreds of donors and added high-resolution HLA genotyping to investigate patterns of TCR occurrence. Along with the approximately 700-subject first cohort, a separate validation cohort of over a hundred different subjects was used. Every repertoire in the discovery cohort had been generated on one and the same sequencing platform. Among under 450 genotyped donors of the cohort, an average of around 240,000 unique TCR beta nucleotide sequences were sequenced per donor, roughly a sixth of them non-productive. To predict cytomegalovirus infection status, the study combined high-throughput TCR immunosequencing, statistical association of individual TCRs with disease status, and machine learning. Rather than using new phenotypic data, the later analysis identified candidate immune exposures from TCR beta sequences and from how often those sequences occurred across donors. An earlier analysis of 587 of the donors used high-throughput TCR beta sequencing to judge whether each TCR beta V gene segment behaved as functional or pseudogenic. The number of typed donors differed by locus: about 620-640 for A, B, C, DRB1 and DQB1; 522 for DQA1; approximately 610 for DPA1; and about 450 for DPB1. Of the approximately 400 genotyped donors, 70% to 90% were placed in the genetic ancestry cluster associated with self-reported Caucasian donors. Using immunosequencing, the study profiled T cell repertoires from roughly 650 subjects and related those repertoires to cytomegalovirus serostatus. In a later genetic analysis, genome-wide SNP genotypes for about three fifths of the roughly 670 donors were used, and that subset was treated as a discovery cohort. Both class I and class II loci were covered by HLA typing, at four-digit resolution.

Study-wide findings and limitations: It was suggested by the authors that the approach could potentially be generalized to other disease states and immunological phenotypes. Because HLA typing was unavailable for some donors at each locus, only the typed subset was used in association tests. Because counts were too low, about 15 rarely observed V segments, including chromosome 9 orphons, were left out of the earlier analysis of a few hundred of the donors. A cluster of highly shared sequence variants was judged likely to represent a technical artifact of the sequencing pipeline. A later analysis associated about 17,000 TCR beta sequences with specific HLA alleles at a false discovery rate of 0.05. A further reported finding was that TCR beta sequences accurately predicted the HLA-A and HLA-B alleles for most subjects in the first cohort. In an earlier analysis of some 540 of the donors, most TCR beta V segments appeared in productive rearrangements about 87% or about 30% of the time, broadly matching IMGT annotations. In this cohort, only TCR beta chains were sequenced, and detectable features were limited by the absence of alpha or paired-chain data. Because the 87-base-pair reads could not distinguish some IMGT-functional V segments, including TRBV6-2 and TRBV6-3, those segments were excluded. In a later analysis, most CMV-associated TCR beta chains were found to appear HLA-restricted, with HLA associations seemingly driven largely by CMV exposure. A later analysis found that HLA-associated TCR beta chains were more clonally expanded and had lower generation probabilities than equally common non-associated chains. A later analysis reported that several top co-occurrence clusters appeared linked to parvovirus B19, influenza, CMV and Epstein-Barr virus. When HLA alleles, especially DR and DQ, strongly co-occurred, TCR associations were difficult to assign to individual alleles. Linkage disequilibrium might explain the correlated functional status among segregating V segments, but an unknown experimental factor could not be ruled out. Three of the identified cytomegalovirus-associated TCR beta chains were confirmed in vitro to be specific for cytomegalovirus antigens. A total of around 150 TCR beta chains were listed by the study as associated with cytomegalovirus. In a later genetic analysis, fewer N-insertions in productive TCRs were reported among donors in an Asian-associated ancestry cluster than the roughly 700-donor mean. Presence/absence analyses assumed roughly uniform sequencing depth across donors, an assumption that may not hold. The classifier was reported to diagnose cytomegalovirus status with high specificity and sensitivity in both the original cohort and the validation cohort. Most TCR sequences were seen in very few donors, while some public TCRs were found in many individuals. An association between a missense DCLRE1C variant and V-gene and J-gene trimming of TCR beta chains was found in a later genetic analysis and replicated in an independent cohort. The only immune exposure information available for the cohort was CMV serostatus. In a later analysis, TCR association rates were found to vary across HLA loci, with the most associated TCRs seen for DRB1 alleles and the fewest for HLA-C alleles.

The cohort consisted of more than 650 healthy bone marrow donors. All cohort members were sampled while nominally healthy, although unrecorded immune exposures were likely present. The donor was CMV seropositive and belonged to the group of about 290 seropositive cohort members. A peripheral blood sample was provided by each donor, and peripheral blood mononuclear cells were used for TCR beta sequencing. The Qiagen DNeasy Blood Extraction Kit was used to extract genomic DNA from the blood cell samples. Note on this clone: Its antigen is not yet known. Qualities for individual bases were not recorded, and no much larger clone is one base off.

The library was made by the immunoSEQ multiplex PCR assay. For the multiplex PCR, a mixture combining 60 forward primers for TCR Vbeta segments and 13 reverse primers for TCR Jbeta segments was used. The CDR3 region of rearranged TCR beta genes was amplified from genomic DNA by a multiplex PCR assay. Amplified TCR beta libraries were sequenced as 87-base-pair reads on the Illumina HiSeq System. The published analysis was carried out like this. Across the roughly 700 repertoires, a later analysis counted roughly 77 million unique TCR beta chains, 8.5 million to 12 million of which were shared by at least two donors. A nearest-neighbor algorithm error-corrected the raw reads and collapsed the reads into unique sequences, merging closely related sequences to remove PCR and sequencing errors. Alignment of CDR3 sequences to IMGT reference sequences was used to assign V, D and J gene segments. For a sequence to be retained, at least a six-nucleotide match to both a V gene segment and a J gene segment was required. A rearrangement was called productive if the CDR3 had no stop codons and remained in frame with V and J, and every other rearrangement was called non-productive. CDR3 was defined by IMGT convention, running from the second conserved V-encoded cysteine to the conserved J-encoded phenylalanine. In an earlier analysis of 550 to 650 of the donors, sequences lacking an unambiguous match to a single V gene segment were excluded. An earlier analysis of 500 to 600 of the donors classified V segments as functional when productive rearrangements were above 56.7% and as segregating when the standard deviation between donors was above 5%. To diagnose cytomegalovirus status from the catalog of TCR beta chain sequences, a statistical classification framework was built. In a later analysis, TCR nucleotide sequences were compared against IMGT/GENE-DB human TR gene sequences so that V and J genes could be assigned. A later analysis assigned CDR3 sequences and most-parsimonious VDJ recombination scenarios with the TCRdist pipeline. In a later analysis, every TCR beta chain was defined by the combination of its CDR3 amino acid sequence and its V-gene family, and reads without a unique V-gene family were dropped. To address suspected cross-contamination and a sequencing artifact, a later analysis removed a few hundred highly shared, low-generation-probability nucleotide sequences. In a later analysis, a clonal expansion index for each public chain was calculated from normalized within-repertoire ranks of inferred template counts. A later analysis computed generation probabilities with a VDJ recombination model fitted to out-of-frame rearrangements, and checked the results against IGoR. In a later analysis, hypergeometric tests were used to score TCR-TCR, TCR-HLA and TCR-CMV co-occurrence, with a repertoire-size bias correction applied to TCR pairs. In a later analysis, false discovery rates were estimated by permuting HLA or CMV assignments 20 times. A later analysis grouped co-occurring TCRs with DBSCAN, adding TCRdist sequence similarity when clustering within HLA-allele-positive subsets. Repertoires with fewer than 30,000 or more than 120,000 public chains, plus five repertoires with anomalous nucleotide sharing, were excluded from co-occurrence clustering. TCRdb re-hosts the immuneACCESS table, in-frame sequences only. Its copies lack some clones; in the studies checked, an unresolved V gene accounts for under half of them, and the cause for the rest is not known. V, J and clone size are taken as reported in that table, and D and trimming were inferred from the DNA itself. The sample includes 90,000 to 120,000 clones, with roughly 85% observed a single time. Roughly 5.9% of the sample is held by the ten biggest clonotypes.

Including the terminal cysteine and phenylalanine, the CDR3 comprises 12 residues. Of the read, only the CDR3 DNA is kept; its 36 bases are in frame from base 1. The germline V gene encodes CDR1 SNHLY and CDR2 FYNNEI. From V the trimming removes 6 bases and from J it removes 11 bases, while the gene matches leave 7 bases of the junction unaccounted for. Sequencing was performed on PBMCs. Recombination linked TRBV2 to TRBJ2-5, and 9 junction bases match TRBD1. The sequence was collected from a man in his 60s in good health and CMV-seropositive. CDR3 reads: CASRGTGSGQYF. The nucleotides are TGTGCCAGCAGGGGGACAGGGAGCGGGCAGTACTTC.